The present T cell receptor beta chain was sequenced within a study of shared clonotypes between healthy human individuals. V lost 2 bases and J 6 bases, leaving 7 bases between the germline ends. In germline, CDR1 is GTSNPN, CDR2 SVGIG (reference sequence). The CDR3 consists of 11 residues. Produced via immunoSEQ multiplex PCR; TCRdb's table is partial and in-frame only. This sample has 2 million to 3 million clones; around nine tenths occur once, and the top ten carry around 0.14%. As for this clone: Distinct nucleotide sequences in the sample also encode this CDR3.

What was sequenced was naive CD4+ T cells sorted from blood. The subset here: CD45RA+ positively selected. J is TRBJ1-2 and V is TRBV30; unclear D gene. The sequence was obtained from a man between 18 and 29 years old in good health. Here the CDR3 DNA reads TGTGCCTGGAGTCCAGTCCATGGCTACACCTTC. Its translation is CAWSPVHGYTF. The whole variable domain, filled in from reference TRBV30 and TRBJ1-2, reads SQTIHQWPATLVQPVGSPLSLECTVEGTSNPNLYWYRQAAGRGLQLLFYSVGIGQISSEVPQNLSASRPQDRQFILSSKKLLLSDSGFYLCAWSPVHGYTFGSGTRLTVV.